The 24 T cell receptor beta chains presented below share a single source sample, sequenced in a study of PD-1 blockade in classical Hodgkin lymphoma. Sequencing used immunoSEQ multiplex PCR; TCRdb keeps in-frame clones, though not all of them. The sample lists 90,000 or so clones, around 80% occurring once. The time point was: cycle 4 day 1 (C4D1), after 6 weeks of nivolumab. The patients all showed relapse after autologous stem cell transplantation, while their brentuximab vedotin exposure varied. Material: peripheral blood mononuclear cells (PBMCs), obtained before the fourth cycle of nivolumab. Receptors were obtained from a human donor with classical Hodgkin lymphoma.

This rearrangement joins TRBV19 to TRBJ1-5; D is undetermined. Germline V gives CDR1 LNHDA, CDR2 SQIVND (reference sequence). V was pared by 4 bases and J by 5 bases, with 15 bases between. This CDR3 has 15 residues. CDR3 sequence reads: CASSTQTTYDQPQHF. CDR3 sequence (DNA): TGTGCCAGTAGTACTCAAACCACCTACGATCAGCCCCAGCATTTT.

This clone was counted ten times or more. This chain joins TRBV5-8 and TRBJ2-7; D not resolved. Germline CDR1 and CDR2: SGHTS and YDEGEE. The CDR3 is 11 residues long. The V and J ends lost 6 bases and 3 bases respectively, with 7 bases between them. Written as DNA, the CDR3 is TGTGCCAGCAAGGAAAGCTACGAGCAGTACTTC. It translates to CASKESYEQYF. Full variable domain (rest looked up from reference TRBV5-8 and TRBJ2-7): EAGVTQSPTHLIKTRGQQATLRCSPISGHTSVYWYQQALGLGLQFLLWYDEGEERNRGNFPPRFSGRQFPNYSSELNVNALELEDSALYLCASKESYEQYFGPGTRLTVT.

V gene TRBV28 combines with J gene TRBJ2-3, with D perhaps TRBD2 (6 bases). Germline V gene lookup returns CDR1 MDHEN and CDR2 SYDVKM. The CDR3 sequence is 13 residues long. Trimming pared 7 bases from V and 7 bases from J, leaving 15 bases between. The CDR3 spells CASKATSGHTQYF. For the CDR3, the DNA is TGTGCCAGCAAAGCCACCAGCGGGCATACGCAGTATTTT.

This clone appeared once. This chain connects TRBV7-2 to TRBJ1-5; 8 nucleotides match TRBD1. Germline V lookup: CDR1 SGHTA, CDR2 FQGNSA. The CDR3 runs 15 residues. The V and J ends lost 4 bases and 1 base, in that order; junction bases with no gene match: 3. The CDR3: CASSSRTGSNQPQHF. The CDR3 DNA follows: TGTGCCAGCAGCTCACGGACAGGGAGCAATCAGCCCCAGCATTTT.

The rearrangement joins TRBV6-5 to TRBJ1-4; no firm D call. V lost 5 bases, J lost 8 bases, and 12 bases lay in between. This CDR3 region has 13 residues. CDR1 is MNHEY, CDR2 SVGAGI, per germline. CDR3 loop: CASSTASTEKLFF. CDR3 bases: TGTGCCAGCAGTACGGCCTCCACAGAAAAACTGTTTTTT.

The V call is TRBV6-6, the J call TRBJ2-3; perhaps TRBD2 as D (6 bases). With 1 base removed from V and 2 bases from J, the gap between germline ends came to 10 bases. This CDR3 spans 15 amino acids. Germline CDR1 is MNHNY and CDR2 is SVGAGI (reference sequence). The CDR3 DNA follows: TGTGCCAGCAGTTACTTCGGGGAGGCCACAGATACGCAGTATTTT. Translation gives CASSYFGEATDTQYF.

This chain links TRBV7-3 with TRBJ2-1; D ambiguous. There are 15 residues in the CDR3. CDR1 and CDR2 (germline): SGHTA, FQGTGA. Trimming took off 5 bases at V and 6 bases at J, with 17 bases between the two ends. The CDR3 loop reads CASSPHRATSNEQFF. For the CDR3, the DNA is TGTGCCAGCAGCCCCCATCGTGCTACGTCCAATGAGCAGTTCTTC.

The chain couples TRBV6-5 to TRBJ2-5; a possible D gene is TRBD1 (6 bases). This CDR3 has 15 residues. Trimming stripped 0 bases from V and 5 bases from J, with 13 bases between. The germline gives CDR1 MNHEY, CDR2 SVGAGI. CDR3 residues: CASSYSLAQGETQYF. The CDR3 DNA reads TGTGCCAGCAGTTACTCCCTGGCCCAGGGGGAGACCCAGTACTTC.

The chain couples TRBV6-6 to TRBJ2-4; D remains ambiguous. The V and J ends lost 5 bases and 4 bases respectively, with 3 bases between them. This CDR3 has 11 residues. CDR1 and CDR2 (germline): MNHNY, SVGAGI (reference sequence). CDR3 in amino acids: CASSGKNIQYF. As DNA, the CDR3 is TGTGCCAGCAGTGGGAAAAACATTCAGTACTTC.

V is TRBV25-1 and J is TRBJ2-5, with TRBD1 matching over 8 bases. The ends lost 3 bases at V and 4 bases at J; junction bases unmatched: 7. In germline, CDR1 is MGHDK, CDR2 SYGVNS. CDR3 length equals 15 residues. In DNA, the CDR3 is TGTGCCAGCAGTGATGACAGGGGATACCGAGAGACCCAGTACTTC. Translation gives CASSDDRGYRETQYF.

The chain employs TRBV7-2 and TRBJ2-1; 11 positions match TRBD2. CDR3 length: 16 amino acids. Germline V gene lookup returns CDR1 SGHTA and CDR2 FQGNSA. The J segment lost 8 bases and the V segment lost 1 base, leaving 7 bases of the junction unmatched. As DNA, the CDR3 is TGTGCCAGCAGCTTAGGGTCACTAGCGGGAGTGGATGAGCAGTTCTTC. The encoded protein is CASSLGSLAGVDEQFF. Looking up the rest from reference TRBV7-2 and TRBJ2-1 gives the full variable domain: GAGVSQSPSNKVTEKGKDVELRCDPISGHTALYWYRQSLGQGLEFLIYFQGNSAPDKSGLPSDRFSAERTGGSVSTLTIQRTQQEDSAVYLCASSLGSLAGVDEQFFGPGTRLTVL.

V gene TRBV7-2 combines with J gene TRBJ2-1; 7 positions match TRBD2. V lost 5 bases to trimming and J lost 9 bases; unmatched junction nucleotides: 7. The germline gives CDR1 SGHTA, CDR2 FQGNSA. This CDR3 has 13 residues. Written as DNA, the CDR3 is TGTGCCAGCAGCCCCAGACTAGCCAGTGAGCAGTTCTTC. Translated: CASSPRLASEQFF.

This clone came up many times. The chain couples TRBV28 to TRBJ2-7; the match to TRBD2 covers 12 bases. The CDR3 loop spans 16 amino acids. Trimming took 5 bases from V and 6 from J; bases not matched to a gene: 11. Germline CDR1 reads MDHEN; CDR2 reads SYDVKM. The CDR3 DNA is TGTGCCAGCAGTCCCGGACTAGCGGGACTCCGGGGCGAGCAGTACTTC. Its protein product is CASSPGLAGLRGEQYF.

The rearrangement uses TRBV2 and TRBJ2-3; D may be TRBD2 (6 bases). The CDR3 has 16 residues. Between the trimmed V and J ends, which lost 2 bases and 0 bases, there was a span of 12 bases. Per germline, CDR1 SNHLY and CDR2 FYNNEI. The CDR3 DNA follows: TGTGCCAGCAGTGAAACCGGGACTCTAAGCACAGATACGCAGTATTTT. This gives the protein CASSETGTLSTDTQYF.

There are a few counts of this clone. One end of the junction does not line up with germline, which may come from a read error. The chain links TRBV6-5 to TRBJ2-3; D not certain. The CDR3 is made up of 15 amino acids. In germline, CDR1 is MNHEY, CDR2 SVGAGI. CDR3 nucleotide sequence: TGTGCCAGCAGTTACTCTCAGGTCCTCACATATACGCAGTATTTT. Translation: CASSYSQVLTYTQYF.

The CDR3 DNA is TGTGCCAGCAGATCGTACAGGGGTTCCTACGAGCAGTACTTC. Amino acids: CASRSYRGSYEQYF. The V call is TRBV6-5, the J call TRBJ2-7; 7 nucleotides line up with TRBD1. Germline CDR1 MNHEY, CDR2 SVGAGI. The CDR3 contains 14 residues. V lost 6 bases to trimming and J lost 1 base; unmatched junction nucleotides: 6.

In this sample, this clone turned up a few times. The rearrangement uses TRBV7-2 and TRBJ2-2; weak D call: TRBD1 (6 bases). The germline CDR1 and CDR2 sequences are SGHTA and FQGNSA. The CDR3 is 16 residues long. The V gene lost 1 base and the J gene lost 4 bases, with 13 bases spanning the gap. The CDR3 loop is CASSLDLMGATGELFF. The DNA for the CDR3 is TGTGCCAGCAGCTTAGACTTGATGGGGGCCACCGGGGAGCTGTTTTTT.

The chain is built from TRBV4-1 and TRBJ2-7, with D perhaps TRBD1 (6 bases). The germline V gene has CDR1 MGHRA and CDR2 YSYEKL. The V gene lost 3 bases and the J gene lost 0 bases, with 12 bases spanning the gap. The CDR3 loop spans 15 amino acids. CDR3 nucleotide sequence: TGCGCCAGCAGCCACCTAGGGGACACCTCCTACGAGCAGTACTTC. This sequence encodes CASSHLGDTSYEQYF.

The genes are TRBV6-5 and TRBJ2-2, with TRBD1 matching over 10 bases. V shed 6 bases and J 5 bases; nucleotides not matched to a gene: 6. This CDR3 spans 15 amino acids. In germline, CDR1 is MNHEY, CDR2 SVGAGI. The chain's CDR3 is CASRRQGARTGELFF. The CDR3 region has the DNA TGTGCCAGCAGAAGACAGGGGGCGCGGACCGGGGAGCTGTTTTTT.

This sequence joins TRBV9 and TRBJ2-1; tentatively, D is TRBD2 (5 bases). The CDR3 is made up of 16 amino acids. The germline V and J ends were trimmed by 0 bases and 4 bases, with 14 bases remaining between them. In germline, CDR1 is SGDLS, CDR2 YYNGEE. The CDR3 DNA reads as TGTGCCAGCAGCGTAGTGGTGGGAGACGGGTACAATGAGCAGTTCTTC. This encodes CASSVVVGDGYNEQFF.

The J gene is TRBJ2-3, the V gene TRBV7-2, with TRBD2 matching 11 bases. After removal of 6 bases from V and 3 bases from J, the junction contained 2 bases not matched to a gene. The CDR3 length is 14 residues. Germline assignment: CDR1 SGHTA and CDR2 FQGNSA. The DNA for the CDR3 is TGTGCCAGCAGACTAGCGGGAGTTACAGATACGCAGTATTTT. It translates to CASRLAGVTDTQYF. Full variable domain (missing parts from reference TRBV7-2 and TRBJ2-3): GAGVSQSPSNKVTEKGKDVELRCDPISGHTALYWYRQSLGQGLEFLIYFQGNSAPDKSGLPSDRFSAERTGGSVSTLTIQRTQQEDSAVYLCASRLAGVTDTQYFGPGTRLTVL.

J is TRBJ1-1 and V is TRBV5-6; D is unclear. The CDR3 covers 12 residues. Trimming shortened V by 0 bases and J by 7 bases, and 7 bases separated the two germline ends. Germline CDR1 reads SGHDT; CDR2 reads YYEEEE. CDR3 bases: TGTGCCAGCAGCTTGGACGATATTGAAGCTTTCTTT. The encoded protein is CASSLDDIEAFF.

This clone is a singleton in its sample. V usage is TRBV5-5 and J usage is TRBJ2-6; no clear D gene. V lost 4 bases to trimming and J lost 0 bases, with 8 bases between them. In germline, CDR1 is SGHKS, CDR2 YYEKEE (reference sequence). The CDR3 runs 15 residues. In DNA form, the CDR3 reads TGTGCCAGCAGCCTTAGGGTCTCTGGGGCCAACGTCCTGACTTTC. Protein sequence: CASSLRVSGANVLTF.

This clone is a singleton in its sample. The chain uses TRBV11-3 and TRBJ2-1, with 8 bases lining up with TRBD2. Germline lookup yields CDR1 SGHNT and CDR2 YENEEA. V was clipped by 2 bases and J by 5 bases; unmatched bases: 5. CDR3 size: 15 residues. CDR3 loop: CASSLSGSRHNEQFF. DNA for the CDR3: TGTGCCAGCAGCTTAAGCGGGAGCAGGCACAATGAGCAGTTCTTC.